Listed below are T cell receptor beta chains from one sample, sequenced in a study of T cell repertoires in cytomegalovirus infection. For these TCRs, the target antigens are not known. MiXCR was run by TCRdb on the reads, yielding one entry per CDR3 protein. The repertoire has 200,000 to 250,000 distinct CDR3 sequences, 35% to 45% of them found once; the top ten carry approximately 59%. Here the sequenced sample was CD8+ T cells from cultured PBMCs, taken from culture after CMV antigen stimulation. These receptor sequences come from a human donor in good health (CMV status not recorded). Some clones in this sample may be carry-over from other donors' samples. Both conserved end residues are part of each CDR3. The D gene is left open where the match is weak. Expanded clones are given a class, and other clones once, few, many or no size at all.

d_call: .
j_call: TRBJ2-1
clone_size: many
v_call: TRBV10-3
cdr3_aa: CAISPGGSYNEQFF
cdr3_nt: TGTGCCATCAGTCCCGGGGGTTCCTACAATGAGCAGTTCTTC

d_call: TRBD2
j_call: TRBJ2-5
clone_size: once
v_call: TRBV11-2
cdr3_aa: CARSLSTSGRHQETQYF
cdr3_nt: TGTGCCAGAAGCTTGTCCACTAGCGGGAGGCACCAAGAGACCCAGTACTTC

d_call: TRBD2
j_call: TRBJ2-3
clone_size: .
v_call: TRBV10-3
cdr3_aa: CAISETSEWTDTQYF
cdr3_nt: TGTGCCATCAGTGAGACTAGCGAGTGGACAGATACGCAGTATTTT

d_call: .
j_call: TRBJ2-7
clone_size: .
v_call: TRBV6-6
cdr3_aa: CASSYVGGSYEQYF
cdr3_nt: TGTGCCAGCAGTTACGTCGGGGGCTCCTACGAGCAGTACTTC

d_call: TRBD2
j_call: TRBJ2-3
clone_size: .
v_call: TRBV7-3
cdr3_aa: CASSVAGGATDTQYF
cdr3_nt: TGTGCCAGCAGCGTAGCGGGAGGAGCTACAGATACGCAGTATTTT

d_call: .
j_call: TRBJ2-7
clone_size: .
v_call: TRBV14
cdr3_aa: CASSQDQWATWEQYF
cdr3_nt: TGTGCCAGCAGCCAAGATCAGTGGGCTACGTGGGAGCAGTACTTC

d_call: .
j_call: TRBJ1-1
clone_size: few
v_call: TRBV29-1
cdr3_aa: CSAYEGGYTEAFF
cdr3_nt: TGCAGCGCATACGAGGGGGGTTACACTGAAGCTTTCTTT

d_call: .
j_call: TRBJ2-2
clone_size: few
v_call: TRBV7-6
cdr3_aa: CASSPAPGWGPNTGELFF
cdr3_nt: TGTGCCAGCAGCCCCGCCCCGGGGTGGGGACCGAACACCGGGGAGCTGTTTTTT

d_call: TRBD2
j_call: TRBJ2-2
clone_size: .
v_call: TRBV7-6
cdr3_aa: CASSGRGGRPGELFF
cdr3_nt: TGTGCCAGCAGCGGAAGGGGAGGGAGACCCGGGGAGCTGTTTTTT

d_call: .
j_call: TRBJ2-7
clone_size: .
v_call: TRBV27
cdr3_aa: CASSPRGERLRVEQYF
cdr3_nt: TGTGCCAGCAGTCCCAGGGGGGAGAGGTTAAGGGTCGAGCAGTACTTC

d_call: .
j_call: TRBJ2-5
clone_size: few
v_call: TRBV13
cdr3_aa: CASSLGYQLEGETQYF
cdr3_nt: TGTGCCAGCAGCTTAGGCTACCAACTCGAGGGGGAGACCCAGTACTTC

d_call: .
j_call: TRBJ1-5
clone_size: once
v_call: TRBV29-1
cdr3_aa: CSVLTDYSNQPQHF
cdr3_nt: TGCAGCGTCTTGACGGACTATAGCAATCAGCCCCAGCATTTT

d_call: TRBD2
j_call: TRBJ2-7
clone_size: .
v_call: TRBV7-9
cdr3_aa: CASSSDGLAGGGGPYEQYF
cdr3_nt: TGTGCCAGCAGCTCCGACGGACTAGCGGGAGGAGGTGGCCCTTACGAGCAGTACTTC

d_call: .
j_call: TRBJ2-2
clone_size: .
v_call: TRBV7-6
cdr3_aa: CASNLRVPRELFF
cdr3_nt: TGTGCCAGCAACTTAAGGGTTCCCAGGGAGCTGTTTTTT

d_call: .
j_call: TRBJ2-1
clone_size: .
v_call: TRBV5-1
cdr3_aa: CASSLATVSYNEQFF
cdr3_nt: TGCGCCAGCAGCTTGGCGACAGTCTCCTACAATGAGCAGTTCTTC

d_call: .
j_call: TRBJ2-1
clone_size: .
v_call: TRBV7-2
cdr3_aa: CASSLVMVPLLYNEQFF
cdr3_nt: TGTGCCAGCAGCTTAGTGATGGTACCGTTACTGTACAATGAGCAGTTCTTC

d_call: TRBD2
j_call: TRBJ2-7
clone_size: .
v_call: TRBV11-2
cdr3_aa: CASSLVRGAYEQYF
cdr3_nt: TGTGCCAGCAGCTTAGTTCGGGGGGCCTACGAGCAGTACTTC

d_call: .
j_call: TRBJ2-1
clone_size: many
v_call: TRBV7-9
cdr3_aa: CASSLDPRLSSYNEQFF
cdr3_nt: TGTGCCAGCAGCTTAGATCCGAGACTGTCTTCCTACAATGAGCAGTTCTTC

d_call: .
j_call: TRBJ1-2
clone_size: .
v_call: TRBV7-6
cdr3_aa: CASSLGFPESYTF
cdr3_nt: TGTGCCAGCAGCCTGGGGTTCCCGGAGAGCTACACCTTC

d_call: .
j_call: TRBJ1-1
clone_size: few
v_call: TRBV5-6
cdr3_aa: CASSGHSLLMNTEAFF
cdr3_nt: TGTGCATCGAGCGGGCATTCTTTATTAATGAACACTGAAGCTTTCTTT

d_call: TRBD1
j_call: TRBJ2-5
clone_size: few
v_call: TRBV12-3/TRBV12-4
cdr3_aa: CASSPGQIQETQYF
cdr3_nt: TGTGCCAGCAGCCCGGGACAGATACAAGAGACCCAGTACTTC

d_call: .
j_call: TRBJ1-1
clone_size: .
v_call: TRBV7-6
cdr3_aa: CASSLLQTMNTEAFF
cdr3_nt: TGTGCCAGCAGCTTGTTGCAGACTATGAACACTGAAGCTTTCTTT

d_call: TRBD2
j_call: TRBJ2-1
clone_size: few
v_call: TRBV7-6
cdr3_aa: CASSKRLLAGVRSYNEQFF
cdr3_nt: TGTGCCAGCAGCAAGAGGTTACTAGCGGGAGTACGTTCCTACAATGAGCAGTTCTTC

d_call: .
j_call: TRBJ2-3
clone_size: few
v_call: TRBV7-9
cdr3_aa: CASRSARGGQRTTDTQYF
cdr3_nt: TGTGCCAGCAGGTCGGCCCGCGGAGGACAAAGGACCACAGATACGCAGTATTTT

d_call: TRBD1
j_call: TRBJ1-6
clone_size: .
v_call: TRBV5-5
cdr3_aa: CASSLETLDRGIRSKALHF
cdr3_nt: TGTGCCAGCAGCTTGGAGACCCTGGACAGGGGGATTCGGAGCAAAGCCCTCCACTTT

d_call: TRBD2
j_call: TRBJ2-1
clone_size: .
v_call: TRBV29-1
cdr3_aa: CSVGTSGSQTYNEQFF
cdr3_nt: TGCAGCGTCGGGACTAGCGGGAGTCAGACCTACAATGAGCAGTTCTTC

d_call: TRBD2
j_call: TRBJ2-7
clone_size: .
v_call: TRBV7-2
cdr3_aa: CASRPRGGREQYF
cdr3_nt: TGTGCCAGCAGGCCCCGTGGCGGGAGGGAGCAGTACTTC

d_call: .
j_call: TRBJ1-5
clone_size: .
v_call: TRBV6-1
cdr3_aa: CASTEDSSQPQHF
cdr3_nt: TGTGCCAGCACAGAGGACAGCAGTCAGCCCCAGCATTTT

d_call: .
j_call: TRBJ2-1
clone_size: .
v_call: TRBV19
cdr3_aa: CARYGEGGFF
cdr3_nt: TGTGCCAGATATGGAGAGGGCGGGTTCTTC

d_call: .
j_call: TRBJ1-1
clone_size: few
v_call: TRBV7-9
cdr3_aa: CASSLPRGAMNTEAFF
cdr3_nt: TGTGCCAGCAGCTTACCGAGAGGGGCGATGAACACTGAAGCTTTCTTT

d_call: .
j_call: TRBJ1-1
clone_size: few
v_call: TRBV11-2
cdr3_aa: CASSIGGTNTEAFF
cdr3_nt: TGTGCCAGCAGCATCGGGGGGACTAACACTGAAGCTTTCTTT

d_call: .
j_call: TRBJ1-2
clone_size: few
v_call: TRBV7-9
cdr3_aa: CASSPASRRNYGYTF
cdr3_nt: TGTGCCAGCAGCCCGGCGAGCAGGAGGAACTATGGCTACACCTTC

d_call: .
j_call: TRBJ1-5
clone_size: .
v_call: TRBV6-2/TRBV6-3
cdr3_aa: CASSYRGGNQPQHF
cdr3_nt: TGTGCCAGCAGTTATCGAGGGGGAAATCAGCCCCAGCATTTT

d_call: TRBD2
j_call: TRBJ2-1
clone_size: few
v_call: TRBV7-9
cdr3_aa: CASSSGGGSNEQFF
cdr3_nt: TGTGCCAGCAGCTCGGGGGGGGGTTCCAATGAGCAGTTCTTC

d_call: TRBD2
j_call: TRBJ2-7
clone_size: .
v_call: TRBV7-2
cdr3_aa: CASSPTGGLIWEQYF
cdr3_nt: TGTGCCAGCAGCCCCACGGGAGGGCTCATATGGGAGCAGTACTTC

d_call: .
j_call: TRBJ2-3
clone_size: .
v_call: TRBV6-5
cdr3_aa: CASQKGDGGKDTQYF
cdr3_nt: TGTGCCAGTCAAAAGGGGGACGGAGGAAAAGATACGCAGTATTTT

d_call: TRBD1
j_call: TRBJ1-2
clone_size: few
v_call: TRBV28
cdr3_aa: CACIDPGQGNYGYTF
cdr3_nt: TGTGCCTGCATAGATCCGGGACAGGGGAACTATGGCTACACCTTC

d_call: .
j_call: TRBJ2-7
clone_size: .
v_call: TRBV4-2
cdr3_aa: CASSQEGLGRVSYEQYF
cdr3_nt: TGTGCCAGCAGCCAAGAGGGGCTGGGGCGGGTCTCCTACGAGCAGTACTTC

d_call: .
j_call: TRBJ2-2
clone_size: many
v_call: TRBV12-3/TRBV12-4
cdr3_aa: CASRHGGELFF
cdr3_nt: TGTGCCAGCAGACATGGGGGGGAGCTGTTTTTT